What follows are 11 T cell receptor beta chains derived from one specimen sequenced in a study of ipilimumab plus nivolumab after autologous stem cell transplantation. Profiling relied on immunoSEQ multiplex PCR, and the TCRdb table lists in-frame clones only, not all of them. The data show around 12,000 clones, with less than 80% seen just once and about 18% held by the top ten. Sequenced material: PBMCs, taken in a trial of ipilimumab plus nivolumab as post-transplant consolidation. These receptors all come from a male donor with diffuse large B-cell lymphoma.

This rearrangement joins TRBV7-6 to TRBJ2-7; 10 nucleotides agree with TRBD2. Germline CDR1 is SGHVS and CDR2 is FNYEAQ. The V segment lost 4 bases and the J segment 6 bases; nucleotides outside the gene matches: 3. The CDR3 covers 13 residues. CDR3 sequence (DNA): TGTGCCAGCAGCTCAGCGGGGGGGCTCGAGCAGTACTTC. This encodes CASSSAGGLEQYF.

The chain uses TRBV5-4 and TRBJ2-4, with 7 positions matching TRBD2. Germline V gene sequence: CDR1 SGHNT, CDR2 YYREEE (reference sequence). Germline trimming cut 4 bases from V and 6 bases from J; bases unmatched to any gene: 13. The CDR3 covers 16 residues. In DNA, the CDR3 is TGTGCCAGCAGCCCGAACTTTGGGACTATGCTAAACATTCAGTACTTC. The encoded protein is CASSPNFGTMLNIQYF.

CDR3 region: CASSIDDEQFF. The CDR3 DNA is TGTGCCAGCAGCATCGACGATGAGCAGTTCTTC. The chain carries TRBV11-3 and TRBJ2-1, with D uncertain. Trimming removed 5 bases from V and 8 bases from J, with 7 bases in between. The CDR3 has 11 amino acids. Germline V gene lookup returns CDR1 SGHNT and CDR2 YENEEA.

The chain combines TRBV27 with TRBJ2-7, with TRBD1 as a possible D gene (6 bases). With 3 bases removed from V and 6 bases from J, the gap between germline ends came to 15 bases. The CDR3 contains 14 residues. Germline CDR1 and CDR2: MNHEY and SMNVEV (reference sequence). CDR3 amino acids: CASSFQFRGAEQYF. DNA for the CDR3: TGTGCCAGCAGTTTCCAATTCAGGGGCGCCGAGCAGTACTTC.

The chain combines TRBV4-1 with TRBJ1-6; D might be TRBD1 (5 bases). In germline, CDR1 is MGHRA, CDR2 YSYEKL. Between the trimmed V and J ends, which lost 0 bases and 3 bases, there was a span of 12 bases. The CDR3 totals 17 residues. The CDR3 DNA reads TGCGCCAGCAGCCAAGAACGGGCAAGGGGCTATAATTCACCCCTCCACTTT. This gives the protein CASSQERARGYNSPLHF.

The chain joins TRBV5-4 to TRBJ2-2, with TRBD2 matching 11 bases. Trimming at V came to 5 bases and at J to 5 bases, leaving 5 bases not matched to a gene. Germline loops: CDR1 SGHNT, CDR2 YYREEE (reference sequence). The CDR3 is made up of 15 amino acids. The CDR3, as DNA: TGTGCCAGCAGTGGACTAGCGGGTGAGACCGGGGAGCTGTTTTTT. Translation: CASSGLAGETGELFF.

The gene calls are TRBV15 and TRBJ1-1, with D tentatively TRBD1 (6 bases). This CDR3 has 14 amino acids. V dropped 1 base and J dropped 5 bases, with 11 bases sitting between them. Germline lookup yields CDR1 LNHNV and CDR2 YYDKDF (reference sequence). The CDR3 DNA reads TGTGCCACCAGCAGAGGAGGGGGGGATACTGAAGCTTTCTTT. It yields the protein CATSRGGGDTEAFF.

The V gene is TRBV6-1, the J gene TRBJ2-7; D ambiguous. Trimming took off 10 bases at V and 3 bases at J, with 10 bases between the two ends. The CDR3 is made up of 11 amino acids. From germline, CDR1 is MNHNS and CDR2 SASEGT. The CDR3 spells CATTDLYEQYF. CDR3 nucleotide sequence: TGTGCCACCACTGACCTCTACGAGCAGTACTTC.

There are a few counts of this clone. The rearrangement uses TRBV6-5 and TRBJ1-2; D uncertain. The length of the CDR3 is 16 residues. Germline V gene sequence: CDR1 MNHEY, CDR2 SVGAGI. Trimming took 0 bases from V and 7 from J, leaving 18 bases between them. The CDR3 region has the DNA TGTGCCAGCAGTTACTCTCCCCCGGGTGAACGGTTTGGCTACACCTTC. This translates into CASSYSPPGERFGYTF.

The V and J genes are TRBV7-2 and TRBJ2-6; TRBD1 or TRBD2 may be the D gene (5 bases each). Trimming cost V 10 bases and J 0 bases, with 22 bases left between them. The CDR3 sequence is 18 residues long. Germline lookup yields CDR1 SGHTA and CDR2 FQGNSA. CDR3 nucleotides: TGTGCCATCCTAGGTGGGGGAACACTATACTCTGGGGCCAACGTCCTGACTTTC. It codes for CAILGGGTLYSGANVLTF.

The rearrangement uses TRBV5-8 and TRBJ2-3; the match to TRBD1 covers 9 bases. The CDR3 loop spans 14 amino acids. The germline gives CDR1 SGHTS, CDR2 YDEGEE. Unmatched junction bases numbered 3, after V lost 3 bases and J lost 4 bases. DNA of the CDR3: TGTGCCAGCAGCTATGGACAGGGGCCAGATACGCAGTATTTT. It is translated as CASSYGQGPDTQYF.